This T cell receptor (beta chain) is drawn from a study of PD-1 blockade in mismatch repair-deficient tumors. This clone is judged medium-sized (0.01 to 0.1%). Assay used: immunoSEQ multiplex PCR; TCRdb lists only in-frame clones, some missing. The sample lists around 50,000 clones; around 82% were seen once. The CDR3 has 15 residues. Trimming removed 7 bases at V and 0 bases at J, with 16 bases between. From germline, CDR1 is MNHNS and CDR2 SASEGT. V and J are TRBV6-1 and TRBJ2-7; tentative D call: TRBD1 (6 bases). The sequenced sample was peripheral blood, obtained 4 weeks after starting pembrolizumab. The clonotype originates from an adult with mismatch repair-deficient cancer. As DNA, the CDR3 is TGTGCCAGCAAGGAAGTGACAGGTAGCTCCTACGAGCAGTACTTC. Translated, it gives CASKEVTGSSYEQYF.